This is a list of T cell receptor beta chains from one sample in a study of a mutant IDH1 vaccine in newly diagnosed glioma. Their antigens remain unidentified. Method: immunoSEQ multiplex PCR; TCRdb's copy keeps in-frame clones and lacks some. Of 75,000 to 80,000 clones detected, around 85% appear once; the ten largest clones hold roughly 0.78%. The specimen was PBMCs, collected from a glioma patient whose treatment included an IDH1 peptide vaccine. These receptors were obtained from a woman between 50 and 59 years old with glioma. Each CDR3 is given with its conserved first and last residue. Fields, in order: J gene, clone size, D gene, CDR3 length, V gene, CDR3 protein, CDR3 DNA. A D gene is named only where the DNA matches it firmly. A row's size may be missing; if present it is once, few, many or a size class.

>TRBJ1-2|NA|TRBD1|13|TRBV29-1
CSVLGQGADGYTF
TGCAGCGTCCTAGGACAGGGGGCAGATGGCTACACCTTC
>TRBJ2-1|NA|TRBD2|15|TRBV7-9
CASRPSRAGFGAQFF
TGTGCCAGCAGACCCAGTAGAGCGGGATTTGGTGCGCAGTTCTTC
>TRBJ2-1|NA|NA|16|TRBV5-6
CASSKNRRGWRNEQFF
TGTGCCAGCAGCAAAAACCGGAGGGGCTGGAGGAATGAGCAGTTCTTC
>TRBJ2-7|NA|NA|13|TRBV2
CASSPQDSYEQYF
TGTGCCAGCAGTCCCCAGGACAGCTACGAGCAGTACTTC
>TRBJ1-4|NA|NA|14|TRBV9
CASSIADGNEKLFF
TGTGCCAGCAGCATAGCAGACGGGAATGAAAAACTGTTTTTT
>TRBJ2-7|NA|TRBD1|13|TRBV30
CAWSLRGWYEQYF
TGTGCCTGGAGCCTCAGGGGGTGGTACGAGCAGTACTTC
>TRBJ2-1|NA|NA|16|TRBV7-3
CASSSMVSGTYNEQFF
TGTGCCAGCAGCTCCATGGTCAGCGGCACTTACAATGAGCAGTTCTTC
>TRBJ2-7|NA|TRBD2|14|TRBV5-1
CASSSTGTSYEQYF
TGCGCCAGCAGCTCCACCGGGACTAGCTACGAGCAGTACTTC
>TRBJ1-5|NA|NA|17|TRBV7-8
CASSPYRVPLPNQPQHF
TGTGCCAGCAGCCCGTACAGGGTCCCTCTTCCCAATCAGCCCCAGCATTTT
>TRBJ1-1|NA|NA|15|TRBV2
CASSRNRALDTEAFF
TGTGCCAGCAGTCGTAACAGGGCTCTTGACACTGAAGCTTTCTTT
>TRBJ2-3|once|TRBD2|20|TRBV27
CASRPPLAGVKQTHTDTQYF
TGTGCCAGCAGGCCACCCCTAGCGGGAGTCAAACAAACCCACACAGATACGCAGTATTTT
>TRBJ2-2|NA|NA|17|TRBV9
CASSVEVNRANTGELFF
TGTGCCAGCAGCGTAGAAGTTAACAGGGCGAACACCGGGGAGCTGTTTTTT
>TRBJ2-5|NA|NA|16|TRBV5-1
CASSSGTTYLVETQYF
TGCGCCAGCAGCTCCGGGACAACCTACCTTGTTGAGACCCAGTACTTC
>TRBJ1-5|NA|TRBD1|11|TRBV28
CASRTGVPQHF
TGTGCCAGCAGAACAGGGGTGCCCCAGCATTTT
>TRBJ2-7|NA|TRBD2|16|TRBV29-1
CSVEDWTSGSSREQYF
TGCAGCGTTGAAGATTGGACTAGCGGGAGTTCTCGGGAGCAGTACTTC
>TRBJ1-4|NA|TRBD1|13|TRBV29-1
CSVQGAIYEKLFF
TGCAGCGTACAGGGGGCGATCTATGAAAAACTGTTTTTT
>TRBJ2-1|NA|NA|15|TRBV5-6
CASSSGTASYNEQFF
TGTGCCAGCAGCTCGGGGACCGCTTCTTACAATGAGCAGTTCTTC
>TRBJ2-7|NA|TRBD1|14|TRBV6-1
CASRAGTGPFEQYF
TGTGCCAGCAGGGCAGGGACAGGGCCCTTCGAGCAGTACTTC
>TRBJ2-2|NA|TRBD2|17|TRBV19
CASREREGRTNTGELFF
TGTGCCAGTAGAGAGCGGGAGGGCCGTACGAACACCGGGGAGCTGTTTTTT
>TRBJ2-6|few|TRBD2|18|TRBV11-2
CASSREREWSSGANVLTF
TGTGCCAGCAGCCGTGAGCGGGAGTGGAGCTCTGGGGCCAACGTCCTGACTTTC
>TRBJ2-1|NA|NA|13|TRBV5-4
CASSGGWEDEQFF
TGTGCCAGCAGCGGGGGCTGGGAGGATGAGCAGTTCTTC
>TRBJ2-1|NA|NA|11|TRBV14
CASGWGNEQFF
TGTGCCAGCGGCTGGGGCAATGAGCAGTTCTTC
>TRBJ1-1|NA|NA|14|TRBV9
CASSVGVGDTEAFF
TGTGCCAGCAGCGTAGGGGTGGGGGACACTGAAGCTTTCTTT
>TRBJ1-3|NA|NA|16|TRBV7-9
CASSLARWQGRNTIYF
TGTGCCAGCAGCTTAGCACGGTGGCAGGGAAGAAACACCATATATTTT
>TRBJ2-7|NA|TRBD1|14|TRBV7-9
CASSRGQRSYEQYF
TGTGCCAGCAGCAGGGGACAGAGATCCTACGAGCAGTACTTC
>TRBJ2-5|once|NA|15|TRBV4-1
CASSHAGTQEETQYF
TGCGCCAGCAGCCATGCCGGGACGCAAGAAGAGACCCAGTACTTC
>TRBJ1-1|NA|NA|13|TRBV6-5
CASSVGPNTEAFF
TGTGCCAGCAGTGTGGGACCGAACACTGAAGCTTTCTTT
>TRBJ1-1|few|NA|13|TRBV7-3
CASSFSSGSEAFF
TGTGCCAGCAGCTTTTCGTCAGGCTCTGAAGCTTTCTTT
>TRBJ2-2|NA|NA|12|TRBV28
CASSLNTGELFF
TGTGCCAGCAGTCTCAACACCGGGGAGCTGTTTTTT
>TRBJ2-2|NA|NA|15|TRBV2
CASSFPGSFTGELFF
TGTGCCAGCAGCTTTCCCGGTTCCTTCACCGGGGAGCTGTTTTTT
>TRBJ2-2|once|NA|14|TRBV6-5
CASSLGVGTGELFF
TGTGCCAGCAGTCTAGGGGTGGGGACCGGGGAGCTGTTTTTT
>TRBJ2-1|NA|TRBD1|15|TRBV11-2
CASSKRQGAYNEQFF
TGTGCCAGCAGCAAGCGACAGGGGGCCTACAATGAGCAGTTCTTC
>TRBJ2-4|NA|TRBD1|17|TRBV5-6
CASSLSGWTGYENIQYF
TGTGCCAGCAGCTTGTCGGGTTGGACAGGGTACGAAAACATTCAGTACTTT
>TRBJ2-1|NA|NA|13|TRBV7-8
CASSARLVPEQFF
TGTGCCAGCAGCGCGAGACTAGTCCCTGAGCAGTTCTTC
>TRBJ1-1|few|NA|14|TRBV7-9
CASSFKSPQGRAFF
TGTGCCAGCAGCTTTAAAAGCCCCCAGGGTAGAGCTTTCTTT
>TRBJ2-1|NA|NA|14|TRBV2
CASSERSGYNEQFF
TGTGCCAGCAGTGAACGTAGCGGCTACAATGAGCAGTTCTTC
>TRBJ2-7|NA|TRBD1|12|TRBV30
CAWQTGFYEQYF
TGTGCCTGGCAGACAGGGTTCTACGAGCAGTACTTC
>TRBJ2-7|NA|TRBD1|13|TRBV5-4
CASSIRQGYEQYF
TGTGCCAGCAGCATTCGACAGGGGTACGAGCAGTACTTC
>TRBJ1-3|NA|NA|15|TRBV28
CASSPPGLPGNTIYF
TGTGCCAGCAGTCCCCCCGGGTTACCTGGAAACACCATATATTTT
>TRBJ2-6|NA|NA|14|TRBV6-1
CASRGVSGANVLTF
TGTGCCAGCAGGGGGGTGTCTGGGGCCAACGTCCTGACTTTC
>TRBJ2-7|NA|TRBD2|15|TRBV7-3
CASSLEGGRLYEQYF
TGTGCCAGCAGCTTAGAGGGCGGGAGATTGTACGAGCAGTACTTC
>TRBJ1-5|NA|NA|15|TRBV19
CASNPPGKGDQPQHF
TGTGCCAGTAATCCTCCGGGTAAAGGGGATCAGCCCCAGCATTTT
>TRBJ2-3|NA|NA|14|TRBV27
CASSLSISTDTQYF
TGTGCCAGCAGTTTATCTATTAGCACAGATACGCAGTATTTT
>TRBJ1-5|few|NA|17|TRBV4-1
CASSHKIGRRENQPQHF
TGCGCCAGCAGCCACAAGATCGGCAGGCGGGAAAATCAGCCCCAGCATTTT
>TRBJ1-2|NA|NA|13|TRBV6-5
CASSYGANYGYTF
TGTGCCAGCAGTTACGGAGCTAACTATGGCTACACCTTC
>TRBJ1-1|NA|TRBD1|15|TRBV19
CASSIPQGVNTEAFF
TGTGCCAGTAGTATCCCACAGGGGGTCAACACTGAAGCTTTCTTT
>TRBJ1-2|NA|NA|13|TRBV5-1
CASSLERTYGYTF
TGCGCCAGCAGCTTGGAAAGGACCTATGGCTACACCTTC
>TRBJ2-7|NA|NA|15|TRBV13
CASSPVDREGYEQYF
TGTGCCAGCAGCCCAGTGGACAGGGAGGGCTACGAGCAGTACTTC